The 17 T cell receptor beta chains reported below all come from one sample, sequenced in a study of cytomegalovirus exposure and HLA in healthy donors. PCR was performed using 60 Vbeta and 13 Jbeta primers. Sequencing used immunoSEQ multiplex PCR; TCRdb keeps in-frame clones, though not all of them. The sample includes roughly 150,000 clones, over 8% of them seen just once. The sample taken for sequencing was PBMCs. Receptors originate from a male donor in good health and CMV-seronegative.

This chain connects TRBV30 to TRBJ2-1; D is uncertain. Germline V lookup: CDR1 GTSNPN, CDR2 SVGIG (reference sequence). The CDR3 is 14 amino acids. Trimming stripped 3 bases from V and 1 base from J, with 10 bases between. The CDR3: CAWRQKRSYNEQFF. The CDR3, as DNA: TGTGCCTGGAGACAGAAGAGATCCTACAATGAGCAGTTCTTC.

In this sample, this clone turned up a few times. The V and J genes are TRBV5-1 and TRBJ2-7; D may be TRBD1 (6 bases). Trimming shortened V by 0 bases and J by 1 base, and 11 bases separated the two germline ends. The V gene's germline CDR1 is SGHRS and CDR2 YFSETQ. This CDR3 region has 15 residues. The CDR3 reads CASSLALDRSYEQYF. In DNA form, the CDR3 reads TGCGCCAGCAGCTTGGCCCTGGACAGATCCTACGAGCAGTACTTC.

The chain is built from TRBV6-9 and TRBJ1-6, with 7 bases aligning to TRBD1. The CDR3 is made up of 14 amino acids. The germline V gene encodes CDR1 MNHGY and CDR2 SVAAGI. Germline trimming cut 6 bases from V and 10 bases from J; bases unmatched to any gene: 9. CDR3 DNA: TGTGCCAGCAGATGGGGGACAGCAGAATCACCCCTCCACTTT. Protein sequence: CASRWGTAESPLHF.

The chain uses TRBV5-6 and TRBJ2-7; TRBD1 is a possible D gene (6 bases). Germline V gene data show CDR1 as SGHDT and CDR2 as YYEEEE. V was pared by 6 bases and J by 6 bases, with 13 bases between. This CDR3 has 12 residues. The CDR3 sequence is CASKRGFAEQYF. The CDR3 region has the DNA TGTGCCAGCAAGAGGGGGTTCGCCGAGCAGTACTTC.

This clone was seen a handful of times. The V call is TRBV7-3, the J call TRBJ2-5, with 9 nucleotides matching TRBD2. There are 15 residues in the CDR3. Germline trimming cut 3 bases from V and 3 bases from J; bases unmatched to any gene: 5. CDR1 and CDR2 from the germline V gene are SGHTA and FQGTGA. The chain's CDR3 is CASSLAGGNKETQYF. The DNA of the CDR3 is TGTGCCAGCAGCTTGGCGGGGGGGAACAAAGAGACCCAGTACTTC. Supplemented by reference TRBV7-3 and TRBJ2-5, the full variable domain reads GAGVSQTPSNKVTEKGKYVELRCDPISGHTALYWYRQSLGQGPEFLIYFQGTGAADDSGLPNDRFFAVRPEGSVSTLKIQRTERGDSAVYLCASSLAGGNKETQYFGPGTRLLVL.

The DNA for the CDR3 is TGTGCCAGCAGCTGGGGACAGGTCTTAAACACTGAAGCTTTCTTT. This translates into CASSWGQVLNTEAFF. The chain carries TRBV5-4 and TRBJ1-1, with 8 bases aligning to TRBD1. This CDR3 spans 15 amino acids. The germline V gene encodes CDR1 SGHNT and CDR2 YYREEE (reference sequence). J was trimmed by 2 bases and V by 3 bases; bases with no gene match: 6.

J is TRBJ2-3 and V is TRBV28; D may be TRBD2 (7 bases). This CDR3 has 15 residues. Germline V gives CDR1 MDHEN, CDR2 SYDVKM. The germline V and J ends were trimmed by 2 bases and 2 bases, with 11 bases remaining between them. The CDR3, as DNA: TGTGCCAGCAGTTTAGGGGGGGGCCTCACAGATACGCAGTATTTT. Translation gives CASSLGGGLTDTQYF.

This clone was counted only a few times. J is TRBJ2-1 and V is TRBV28; TRBD2 matches 12 bases. With 5 bases clipped from V and 4 bases from J, the junction kept 3 bases outside the gene matches. The CDR3 is made up of 15 amino acids. Germline CDR1 is MDHEN and CDR2 is SYDVKM. The CDR3 DNA follows: TGTGCCAGCAGTCGGACTAGCGGGATATACAATGAGCAGTTCTTC. It encodes CASSRTSGIYNEQFF.

In this sample, this clone turned up a few times. The rearrangement uses TRBV5-6 and TRBJ1-1, with D possibly being TRBD1 (6 bases). CDR3 length: 14 residues. Germline CDR1 SGHDT, CDR2 YYEEEE. The V and J ends lost 6 bases and 10 bases respectively, with 22 bases between them. The CDR3 DNA reads as TGTGCCAGCACAGAAGGGGGAAGGCCCTCGGGAGCTTTCTTT. It translates to CASTEGGRPSGAFF.

A few counts support this clone. The chain couples TRBV4-3 to TRBJ1-5, with 8 bases matching TRBD1. Germline loops: CDR1 LGHNA, CDR2 YSLEER. V lost 0 bases to trimming and J lost 6 bases; unmatched junction nucleotides: 7. This CDR3 region has 16 residues. CDR3 loop: CASSQDRRTGGQPQHF. In nucleotides, the CDR3 is TGCGCCAGCAGCCAAGATCGCCGTACAGGGGGTCAGCCCCAGCATTTT.

This clone appeared a few times. The chain joins TRBV7-2 to TRBJ1-1; maybe TRBD1 (6 bases). Trimming took off 5 bases at V and 4 bases at J, with 20 bases between the two ends. Germline V gene lookup returns CDR1 SGHTA and CDR2 FQGNSA. This CDR3 region has 16 residues. Here the CDR3 reads CASSPQIGGRGTEAFF. The DNA for the CDR3 is TGTGCCAGCAGCCCTCAAATCGGGGGGCGAGGCACTGAAGCTTTCTTT.

The chain employs TRBV2 and TRBJ2-2, with a possible D match to TRBD2 (5 bases). The CDR3 runs 14 residues. V lost 6 bases and J 5 bases, leaving 13 bases between the germline ends. Germline V lookup: CDR1 SNHLY, CDR2 FYNNEI. The CDR3 is CASSAVQRTGELFF. The CDR3 DNA reads TGTGCCAGCAGCGCCGTACAGCGGACCGGGGAGCTGTTTTTT.

This clone was seen a handful of times. The J gene is TRBJ2-3, the V gene TRBV27, with 13 bases aligning to TRBD2. This CDR3 has 15 amino acids. CDR1 MNHEY and CDR2 SMNVEV come from the germline V gene (reference sequence). V lost 4 bases to trimming and J lost 4 bases; unmatched junction nucleotides: 2. The CDR3 loop is CASSWTSGRSDTQYF. For the CDR3, the DNA is TGTGCCAGCAGTTGGACTAGCGGGAGATCAGATACGCAGTATTTT.

This clone was observed a handful of times. The chain carries TRBV28 and TRBJ2-5; 8 bases fit TRBD2. V lost 5 bases and J lost 1; bases outside the gene matches: 3. Germline loops: CDR1 MDHEN, CDR2 SYDVKM. The CDR3 spans 14 residues. The CDR3 sequence is CASSPLAVQETQYF. CDR3 DNA: TGTGCCAGCAGTCCACTAGCGGTCCAAGAGACCCAGTACTTC.

This clone was observed a few times. The chain joins TRBV28 to TRBJ2-2, with D uncertain. The ends were cut back, 3 bases at V and 1 base at J, with 9 bases in the middle. Germline assignment: CDR1 MDHEN and CDR2 SYDVKM. The length of the CDR3 is 15 residues. CDR3 sequence (DNA): TGTGCCAGCAGTTTCATTTACGGGAACACCGGGGAGCTGTTTTTT. Encoded protein: CASSFIYGNTGELFF.

Points on this clone: The conserved final phenylalanine or tryptophan is absent from the CDR3, which likely points to a read error. The V call is TRBV5-1, the J call TRBJ1-1; D perhaps matches TRBD1 (5 bases). CDR1 SGHRS and CDR2 YFSETQ come from the germline V gene. This CDR3 region has 13 residues. V was trimmed by 4 bases and J by 5 bases, leaving 12 bases between them. The CDR3 loop is CASSTFGGTEAFL. Written as DNA, the CDR3 is TGCGCCAGCAGCACTTTCGGGGGGACTGAAGCTTTCTTG.

This clone came up a few times. The rearrangement uses TRBV28 and TRBJ1-6; TRBD1 might be the D (5 bases). The CDR3 consists of 14 residues. V was trimmed by 7 bases and J by 4 bases, leaving 11 bases between them. CDR1 is MDHEN, CDR2 SYDVKM, per germline. CDR3 amino acids: CASTPAGYNSPLHF. CDR3 nucleotide sequence: TGTGCCAGCACACCCGCAGGGTATAATTCACCCCTCCACTTT.